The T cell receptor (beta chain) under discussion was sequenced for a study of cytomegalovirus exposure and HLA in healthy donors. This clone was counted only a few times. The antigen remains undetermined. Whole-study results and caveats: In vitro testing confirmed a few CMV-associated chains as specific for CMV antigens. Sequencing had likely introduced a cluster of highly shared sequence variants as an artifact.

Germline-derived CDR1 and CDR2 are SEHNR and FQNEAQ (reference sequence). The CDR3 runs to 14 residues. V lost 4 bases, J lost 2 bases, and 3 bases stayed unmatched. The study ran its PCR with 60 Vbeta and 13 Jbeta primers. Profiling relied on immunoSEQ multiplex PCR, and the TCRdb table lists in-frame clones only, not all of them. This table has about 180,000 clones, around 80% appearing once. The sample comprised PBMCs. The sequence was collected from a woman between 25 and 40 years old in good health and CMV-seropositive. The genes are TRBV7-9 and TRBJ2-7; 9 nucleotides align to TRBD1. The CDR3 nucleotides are TGTGCCAGCAGCTGGGGACAGGGTGCCTACGAGCAGTACTTC. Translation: CASSWGQGAYEQYF.